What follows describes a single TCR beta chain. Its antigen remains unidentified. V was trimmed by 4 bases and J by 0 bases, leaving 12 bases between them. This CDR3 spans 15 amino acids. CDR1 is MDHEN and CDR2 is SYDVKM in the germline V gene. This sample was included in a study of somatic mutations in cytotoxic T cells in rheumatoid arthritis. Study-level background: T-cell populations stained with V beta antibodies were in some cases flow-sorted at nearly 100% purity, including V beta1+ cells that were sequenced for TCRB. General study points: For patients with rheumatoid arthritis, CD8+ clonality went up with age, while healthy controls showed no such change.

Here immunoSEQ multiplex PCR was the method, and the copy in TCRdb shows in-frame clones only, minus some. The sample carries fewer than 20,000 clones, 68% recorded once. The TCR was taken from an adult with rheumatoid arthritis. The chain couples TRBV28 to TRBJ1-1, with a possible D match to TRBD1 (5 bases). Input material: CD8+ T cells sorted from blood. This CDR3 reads CASSSLGGVNTEAFF. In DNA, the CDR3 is TGTGCCAGCAGTTCCTTGGGGGGGGTGAACACTGAAGCTTTCTTT.